Below are 31 T cell receptor beta chains sequenced from a single sample in a study of human T cells and chemical hapten exposure. In TCRdb, the RACE reads were re-called with MiXCR into one record per CDR3 protein. This table has more than 300,000 distinct CDR3 sequences, 5% to 6.5% appearing once. Time point defined: pre-sensitization, week 0. As for treatment: therapeutic diphenylcyclopropenone sensitization with weekly scalp DPC. The sample consisted of whole blood, taken in connection with sensitization to the hapten diphenylcyclopropenone (DPC). Receptors originate from a woman aged 18-29 years with alopecia areata. Some clones in this sample may be carry-over from other donors' samples.

The chain recombines TRBV7-2 with TRBJ2-1; a weak D match, TRBD1 (5 bases). With 5 bases removed from V and 0 bases from J, the gap between germline ends came to 11 bases. Germline CDR1 is SGHTA and CDR2 is FQGNSA. The CDR3 loop spans 15 amino acids. DNA of the CDR3: TGTGCCAGCAGCGTCAGGGTCATCTCCTACAATGAGCAGTTCTTC. It is translated as CASSVRVISYNEQFF.

A note on this clonotype: The junction shows a germline mismatch at one end, possibly a read error. J is TRBJ2-7 and V is TRBV7-9; a weak D match, TRBD1 (6 bases). In germline, CDR1 is SEHNR, CDR2 FQNEAQ (reference sequence). The CDR3 extends over 15 amino acids. CDR3 protein: CASSLASRGLYEQYF. CDR3 in DNA: TGTGCCAGCAGCCTAGCCAGCAGGGGATTGTACGAGCAGTACTTC. The variable domain in full, with the rest retrieved from reference TRBV7-9 and TRBJ2-7, is DTGVSQNPRHKITKRGQNVTFRCDPISEHNRLYWYRQTLGQGPEFLTYFQNEAQLEKSRLLSDRFSAERPKGSFSTLEIQRTEQGDSAMYLCASSLASRGLYEQYFGPGTRLTVT.

This clonotype was observed at least ten times. The chain combines TRBV5-1 with TRBJ1-1, with D tentatively TRBD1 (6 bases). The CDR3 extends over 13 amino acids. Germline V lookup: CDR1 SGHRS, CDR2 YFSETQ. Trimming shortened V by 0 bases and J by 9 bases, and 12 bases separated the two germline ends. The CDR3 loop reads CASSLEGGGQAFF. The CDR3 DNA is TGCGCCAGCAGCTTGGAGGGGGGCGGTCAAGCTTTCTTT.

The V and J genes are TRBV4-1 and TRBJ1-5; D remains unclear. Trimming shortened V by 4 bases and J by 0 bases, and 13 bases separated the two germline ends. The CDR3 is 16 amino acids. Germline V CDR1 and CDR2: MGHRA, YSYEKL. CDR3 sequence reads: CASSPIGSNSNQPQHF. As DNA, the CDR3 is TGCGCCAGCAGCCCGATAGGTTCTAATAGCAATCAGCCCCAGCATTTT.

Ten or more counts support this clonotype. V and J are TRBV7-2 and TRBJ1-1; no clear D. Trimming stripped 1 base from V and 4 bases from J, with 13 bases between. CDR1 SGHTA and CDR2 FQGNSA come from the germline V gene. The CDR3 is 15 residues long. As DNA, the CDR3 is TGTGCCAGCAGCTTAGGGGTTGGAGGGCTCACTGAAGCTTTCTTT. The encoded protein is CASSLGVGGLTEAFF.

There are many counts of this clonotype. The chain uses TRBV10-3 and TRBJ2-3, with D tentatively TRBD1 (5 bases). The V gene lost 0 bases and the J gene lost 4 bases, with 11 bases spanning the gap. The CDR3 has 15 amino acids. In germline, CDR1 is ENHRY, CDR2 SYGVKD. Here the CDR3 DNA reads TGTGCCATCAGTGAGTCGGGGCCGGCGCCAGATACGCAGTATTTT. It codes for CAISESGPAPDTQYF.

This clonotype has a count of ten or more. The chain employs TRBV14 and TRBJ2-5; D is possibly TRBD2 (5 bases). The length of the CDR3 is 15 residues. Trimming stripped 3 bases from V and 2 bases from J, with 13 bases between. The germline V gene encodes CDR1 SGHDN and CDR2 FVKESK. The CDR3 is CASSQLRTDQETQYF. The CDR3 coding sequence is TGTGCCAGCAGCCAGTTAAGGACTGATCAAGAGACCCAGTACTTC.

This clonotype was counted a few times. The chain links TRBV14 to TRBJ2-3; D perhaps matches TRBD2 (6 bases). Germline CDR1 reads SGHDN; CDR2 reads FVKESK. The CDR3 extends over 16 amino acids. V lost 0 bases, J lost 2 bases, and 12 bases lay in between. For the CDR3, the DNA is TGTGCCAGCAGCCAAGATCTGGCGGGGCACACAGATACGCAGTATTTT. This translates into CASSQDLAGHTDTQYF.

This clonotype appeared a few times. V gene TRBV27 combines with J gene TRBJ2-7, with 9 bases fitting TRBD1. Per the germline V gene, CDR1 is MNHEY and CDR2 is SMNVEV (reference sequence). The CDR3 runs to 15 residues. V gave up 5 bases and J gave up 5 bases; unmatched junction bases: 10. The CDR3 protein is CASSLGTGSSHEQYF. CDR3 nucleotides: TGTGCCAGCAGTCTAGGGACAGGGTCAAGTCACGAGCAGTACTTC.

In its sample, this clonotype was seen many times. The rearrangement joins TRBV7-9 to TRBJ1-3; possible D gene TRBD1, 6 bases. Germline V gene lookup returns CDR1 SEHNR and CDR2 FQNEAQ (reference sequence). The CDR3 runs 16 residues. With 5 bases removed from V and 2 bases from J, the gap between germline ends came to 16 bases. The CDR3 loop is CASSPSTGRPGNTIYF. DNA for the CDR3: TGTGCCAGCAGCCCGTCGACAGGTCGCCCTGGAAACACCATATATTTT.

The V gene is TRBV20-1, the J gene TRBJ1-5; D is undetermined. Trimming cost V 0 bases and J 2 bases, with 11 bases left between them. The CDR3 spans 15 residues. Germline V gives CDR1 DFQATT, CDR2 SNEGSKA (reference sequence). The DNA of the CDR3 is TGCAGTGCTAGAGAGAGAGGGAAGCGCAATCAGCCCCAGCATTTT. Its protein is CSARERGKRNQPQHF.

This clonotype was recorded many times. The rearrangement uses TRBV10-3 and TRBJ2-7; D could derive from TRBD1 or TRBD2 (5 bases each). V lost 6 bases and J lost 7, with 16 bases in between. There are 13 residues in the CDR3. Germline CDR1 ENHRY, CDR2 SYGVKD. The CDR3 nucleotides read TGTGCCATCAGCCCGGGACCCGAAGGGGAGCAGTACTTC. This codes for CAISPGPEGEQYF.

This clonotype was recorded many times. The chain uses TRBV14 and TRBJ1-3, with D tentatively TRBD1 (5 bases). V dropped 4 bases and J dropped 0 bases, with 16 bases sitting between them. Germline values: CDR1 SGHDN, CDR2 FVKESK. This CDR3 comprises 17 residues. The CDR3 loop reads CASSPLGGTLSGNTIYF. The CDR3 bases are TGTGCCAGCAGCCCCTTAGGAGGGACCCTCTCTGGAAACACCATATATTTT. The full variable domain, rest sourced from reference TRBV14 and TRBJ1-3, is EAGVTQFPSHSVIEKGQTVTLRCDPISGHDNLYWYRRVMGKEIKFLLHFVKESKQDESGMPNNRFLAERTGGTYSTLKVQPAELEDSGVYFCASSPLGGTLSGNTIYFGEGSWLTVV.

This clonotype was seen many times. This chain joins TRBV6-5 and TRBJ1-6; no clear D gene. V lost 7 bases to trimming and J lost 5 bases, with 6 bases between them. The CDR3 has 12 amino acids. In germline, CDR1 is MNHEY, CDR2 SVGAGI. CDR3 bases: TGTGCCAGCACCGGTAATAATTCACCCCTCCACTTT. Translated: CASTGNNSPLHF.

This clonotype occurred many times. The genes are TRBV18 and TRBJ2-4; 10 bases line up with TRBD1. Germline CDR1 reads KGHSH; CDR2 reads LQKENI. This CDR3 is built from 14 residues. V lost 5 bases, J lost 4 bases, and 2 bases stayed unmatched. The CDR3 DNA sequence: TGTGCCAGCTCAGGGGACAGGGGAAAAAACATTCAGTACTTC. As protein: CASSGDRGKNIQYF.

This clonotype has a handful of counts. The J gene is TRBJ1-5, the V gene TRBV12-3 or TRBV12-4; D uncertain. V lost 7 bases and J 4 bases, leaving 11 bases between the germline ends. The CDR3 sequence is 13 residues long. CDR3 loop: CASNEDPNQPQHF. The CDR3 DNA sequence: TGTGCCAGCAATGAGGACCCGAATCAGCCCCAGCATTTT.

There are a few counts of this clonotype. The V call is TRBV20-1, the J call TRBJ2-1; 8 nucleotides match TRBD2. The CDR3 has 15 amino acids. Germline assignment: CDR1 DFQATT and CDR2 SNEGSKA (reference sequence). Unmatched junction bases numbered 13, after V lost 4 bases and J lost 8 bases. The CDR3 DNA is TGCAGTGCTACTTCCGCCGGGGGGGGCAGGGATGAGCAGTTCTTC. Encoded protein: CSATSAGGGRDEQFF.

This clonotype occurred many times. This sequence joins TRBV4-3 and TRBJ1-1, with no clear D. This CDR3 contains 15 residues. Trimming removed 2 bases at V and 1 base at J, with 11 bases between. From germline, CDR1 is LGHNA and CDR2 YSLEER. The CDR3 sequence is CASSQFEVTNTEAFF. Here the CDR3 DNA reads TGCGCCAGCAGCCAATTCGAGGTTACGAACACTGAAGCTTTCTTT.

A few counts support this clonotype. The V gene is TRBV6-4, the J gene TRBJ2-5; tentative D call: TRBD2 (6 bases). The V gene's germline CDR1 is MRHNA and CDR2 SNTAGT. V was clipped by 3 bases and J by 4 bases, with 9 bases between them. The CDR3 runs to 13 residues. The DNA for the CDR3 is TGTGCCAGCAGTGAAGAGGGAGGAGAGACCCAGTACTTC. Translating gives CASSEEGGETQYF.

This clonotype was recorded at least ten times. V gene TRBV19 combines with J gene TRBJ2-5; D may be TRBD2 (6 bases). The germline CDR1 and CDR2 sequences are LNHDA and SQIVND (reference sequence). CDR3 size: 13 residues. The germline V and J ends were trimmed by 8 bases and 4 bases, with 14 bases remaining between them. The CDR3 DNA reads TGTGCCAGTTCGCCTAGCGTGGGAGAGACCCAGTACTTC. Translating it yields CASSPSVGETQYF.

The chain is built from TRBV4-2 and TRBJ2-3; 12 positions match TRBD1. CDR3 length: 18 amino acids. Germline CDR1 reads LGHNA; CDR2 reads YNFKEQ. J gave up 6 bases and V 0 bases, and 10 bases lay outside the gene matches. The CDR3 protein is CASSQDGTGTGGEDTQYF. As DNA, the CDR3 is TGTGCCAGCAGCCAAGATGGGACCGGGACAGGGGGCGAGGATACGCAGTATTTT.

This clonotype was counted a few times. This rearrangement joins TRBV3-1 to TRBJ2-1; TRBD2 matches at 8 bases. The J segment lost 10 bases and the V segment lost 2 bases, leaving 10 bases of the junction unmatched. This CDR3 contains 15 residues. Germline CDR1 and CDR2: LGHDT and YNNKEL (reference sequence). The CDR3, as DNA: TGTGCCAGCAGCCAATCGTTAGCGGGGATGGGGGAGCAGTTCTTC. Residues: CASSQSLAGMGEQFF.

This clonotype was seen at least ten times. The rearrangement joins TRBV20-1 to TRBJ2-1, with D possibly being TRBD2 (5 bases). Germline CDR1 DFQATT, CDR2 SNEGSKA (reference sequence). The CDR3 contains 14 residues. The V and J ends lost 3 bases and 3 bases respectively, with 12 bases between them. As DNA, the CDR3 is TGCAGTGCTAGCCCTTTTAGCGACTACAATGAGCAGTTCTTC. Protein sequence: CSASPFSDYNEQFF.

This clonotype was counted only a few times. The CDR3: CASSFHLTYGYTF. In DNA, the CDR3 is TGCGCCAGCAGCTTCCACCTTACCTATGGCTACACCTTC. The chain combines TRBV5-1 with TRBJ1-2; D ambiguous. The CDR3 sequence is 13 residues long. V was cut by 2 bases and J by 4 bases, with 9 bases left in between. The germline gives CDR1 SGHRS, CDR2 YFSETQ.

This clonotype has only a few counts. This chain connects TRBV5-6 to TRBJ1-6; D gene unclear. The germline gives CDR1 SGHDT, CDR2 YYEEEE. Trimming shortened V by 3 bases and J by 6 bases, and 7 bases separated the two germline ends. CDR3 length equals 13 residues. CDR3 bases: TGTGCCAGCAGCTCACCGGTTAATTCACCCCTCCACTTT. It encodes CASSSPVNSPLHF.

This clonotype was seen at least ten times. V usage is TRBV29-1 and J usage is TRBJ1-4; TRBD1 is a possible D gene (5 bases). Trimming took off 6 bases at V and 5 bases at J, with 13 bases between the two ends. The CDR3 runs 13 residues. The germline CDR1 and CDR2 sequences are SQVTM and ANQGSEA. As DNA, the CDR3 is TGCAGCGTGCGGGACCCGGAGAATGAAAAACTGTTTTTT. Its protein is CSVRDPENEKLFF.

Only a few counts were recorded for this clonotype. The chain is built from TRBV7-8 and TRBJ2-1; 14 positions agree with TRBD2. The CDR3 runs to 16 residues. Germline loops: CDR1 SGHVS, CDR2 FQNEAQ. Germline trimming cut 5 bases from V and 7 bases from J; bases unmatched to any gene: 7. The CDR3 here is CASSPRLAGGPNEQFF. CDR3 DNA: TGTGCCAGCAGCCCCCGACTAGCGGGGGGGCCGAATGAGCAGTTCTTC.

A few counts support this clonotype. The V call is TRBV2, the J call TRBJ2-1; D gene unclear. The V end was cut by 4 bases, the J end by 6 bases, with 4 bases between. Per germline, CDR1 SNHLY and CDR2 FYNNEI. This CDR3 comprises 11 residues. For the CDR3, the DNA is TGTGCCAGCAGTGGAGCCAATGAGCAGTTCTTC. As protein: CASSGANEQFF. Full variable domain (remainder filled in from reference TRBV2 and TRBJ2-1): EPEVTQTPSHQVTQMGQEVILRCVPISNHLYFYWYRQILGQKVEFLVSFYNNEISEKSEIFDDQFSVERPDGSNFTLKIRSTKLEDSAMYFCASSGANEQFFGPGTRLTVL.

At least ten counts were recorded for this clonotype. J is TRBJ2-3 and V is TRBV12-3 or TRBV12-4; 7 nucleotides align to TRBD2. The length of the CDR3 is 12 residues. V gave up 7 bases and J gave up 6 bases; unmatched junction bases: 4. CDR3 protein: CASTAGADTQYF. As DNA, the CDR3 is TGTGCCAGCACCGCGGGAGCCGATACGCAGTATTTT.

This clonotype was seen many times. V gene TRBV6-5 combines with J gene TRBJ1-6; D is possibly TRBD1 (5 bases). The CDR3 is made up of 13 amino acids. Trimming took off 11 bases at V and 5 bases at J, with 13 bases between the two ends. Germline V gene sequence: CDR1 MNHEY, CDR2 SVGAGI. The CDR3 DNA follows: TGTGCCGTACGCCAGGGTGATAATTCACCCCTCCACTTT. Its protein is CAVRQGDNSPLHF.

Many counts were recorded for this clonotype. V gene TRBV7-9 combines with J gene TRBJ2-5, with D perhaps being TRBD1 or TRBD2 (5 bases each). The CDR3 sequence is 20 residues long. Germline V gene data show CDR1 as SEHNR and CDR2 as FQNEAQ (reference sequence). Trimming removed 1 base at V and 5 bases at J, with 29 bases between. The CDR3 here is CASSLENQDIGWGFPETQYF. The CDR3 DNA reads TGTGCCAGCAGCTTAGAAAATCAGGATATTGGTTGGGGGTTCCCGGAGACCCAGTACTTC.